Included here is one T cell receptor (beta chain) sequence, with context. Its antigen is unidentified. These data come from a study of shared clonotypes between healthy human individuals. Regarding the study as a whole: Measured sharing among donors was expected to vary with sequencing depth. Estimated richness values were generally larger in naive subsets than in memory subsets.

HIV-negative, healthy adults without recent acute infections or vaccinations were the donors. V was pared by 4 bases and J by 1 base, with 6 bases between. The CDR3 has 13 residues. Per the germline V gene, CDR1 is SGDLS and CDR2 is YYNGEE. Assay: immunoSEQ multiplex PCR; the TCRdb copy retains only in-frame clones and omits some. In the table there are fewer than 400,000 clones, around 67% of which are singletons. Material for sequencing was memory CD4+ T cells sorted from blood. This sample's subset: CD45RA-negative fraction. The clonotype originates from a man aged 30-40 years in good health. This rearrangement joins TRBV9 to TRBJ1-5, with D possibly TRBD1 on 5 matching bases. The CDR3 loop reads CASSRDSNQPQHF. The CDR3 nucleotides are TGTGCCAGCAGCCGGGACAGCAATCAGCCCCAGCATTTT.